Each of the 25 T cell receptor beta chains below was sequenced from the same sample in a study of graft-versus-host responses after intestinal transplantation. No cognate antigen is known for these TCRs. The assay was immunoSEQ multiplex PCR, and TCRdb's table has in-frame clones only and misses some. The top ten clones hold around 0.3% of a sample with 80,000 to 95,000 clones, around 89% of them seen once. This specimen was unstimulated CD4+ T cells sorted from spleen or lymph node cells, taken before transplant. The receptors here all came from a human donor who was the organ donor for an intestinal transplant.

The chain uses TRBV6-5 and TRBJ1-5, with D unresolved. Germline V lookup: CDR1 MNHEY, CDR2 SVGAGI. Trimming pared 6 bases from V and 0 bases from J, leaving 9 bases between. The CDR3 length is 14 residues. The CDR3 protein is CASSPQNSNQPQHF. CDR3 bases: TGTGCCAGCAGCCCACAGAATAGCAATCAGCCCCAGCATTTT.

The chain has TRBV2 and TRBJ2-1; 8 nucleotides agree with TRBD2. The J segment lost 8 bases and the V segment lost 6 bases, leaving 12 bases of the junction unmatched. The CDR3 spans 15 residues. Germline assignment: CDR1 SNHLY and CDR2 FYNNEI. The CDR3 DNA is TGTGCCAGCAGACCTCGGGGGGGCCCTCAGGATGAGCAGTTCTTC. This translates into CASRPRGGPQDEQFF.

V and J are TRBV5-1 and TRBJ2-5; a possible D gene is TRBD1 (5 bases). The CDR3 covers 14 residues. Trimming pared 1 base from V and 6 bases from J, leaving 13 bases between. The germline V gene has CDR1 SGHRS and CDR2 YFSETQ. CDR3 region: CASSLIQGPQTQYF. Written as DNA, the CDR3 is TGCGCCAGCAGCTTGATCCAGGGTCCACAGACCCAGTACTTC.

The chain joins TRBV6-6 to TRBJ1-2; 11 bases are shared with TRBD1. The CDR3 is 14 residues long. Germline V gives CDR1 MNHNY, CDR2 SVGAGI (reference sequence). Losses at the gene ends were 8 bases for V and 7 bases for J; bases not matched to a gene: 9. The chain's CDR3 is CASRTGQGAAGYTF. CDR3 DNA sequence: TGTGCCAGCCGGACCGGACAGGGGGCCGCTGGCTACACCTTC.

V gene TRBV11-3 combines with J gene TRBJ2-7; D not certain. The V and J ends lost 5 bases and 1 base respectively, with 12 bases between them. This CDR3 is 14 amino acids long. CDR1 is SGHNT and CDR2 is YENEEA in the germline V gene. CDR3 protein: CASSPPSQSYEQYF. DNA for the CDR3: TGTGCCAGCAGCCCCCCCTCCCAGTCCTACGAGCAGTACTTC.

CDR3 sequence: CASSSSGGQAYNEQFF. The CDR3 DNA is TGCGCCAGCAGCTCTAGCGGGGGCCAGGCCTACAATGAGCAGTTCTTC. The chain is built from TRBV5-1 and TRBJ2-1; TRBD2 matches 10 bases. V shed 3 bases and J 2 bases; nucleotides not matched to a gene: 5. The CDR3 runs 16 residues. In germline, CDR1 is SGHRS, CDR2 YFSETQ.

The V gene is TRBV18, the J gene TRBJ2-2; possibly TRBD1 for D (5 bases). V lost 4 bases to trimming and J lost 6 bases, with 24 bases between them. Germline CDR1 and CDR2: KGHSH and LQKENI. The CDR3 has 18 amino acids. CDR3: CASSRSRAAAGGAGELFF. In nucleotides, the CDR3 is TGTGCCAGCTCACGCTCCAGGGCGGCGGCCGGCGGCGCCGGGGAGCTGTTTTTT. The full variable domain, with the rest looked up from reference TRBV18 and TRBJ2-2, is NAGVMQNPRHLVRRRGQEARLRCSPMKGHSHVYWYRQLPEEGLKFMVYLQKENIIDESGMPKERFSAEFPKEGPSILRIQQVVRGDSAAYFCASSRSRAAAGGAGELFFGEGSRLTVL.

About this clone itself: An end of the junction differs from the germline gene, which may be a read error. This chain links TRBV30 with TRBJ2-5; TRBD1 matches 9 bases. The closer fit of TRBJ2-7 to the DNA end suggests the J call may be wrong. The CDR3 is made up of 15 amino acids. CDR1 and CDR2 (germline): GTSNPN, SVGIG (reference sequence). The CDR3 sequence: CVWRGSGTGYYEQYF. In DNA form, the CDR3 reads TGTGTCTGGAGGGGATCCGGGACAGGGTACTACGAGCAGTACTTC.

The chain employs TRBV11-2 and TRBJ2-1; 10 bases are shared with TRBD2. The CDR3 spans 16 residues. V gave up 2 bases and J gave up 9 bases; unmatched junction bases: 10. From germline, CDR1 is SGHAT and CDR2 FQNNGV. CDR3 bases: TGTGCCAGCAGCTTAAGCCTAGCGGGAGTCTGGGGTGAGCAGTTCTTC. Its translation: CASSLSLAGVWGEQFF.

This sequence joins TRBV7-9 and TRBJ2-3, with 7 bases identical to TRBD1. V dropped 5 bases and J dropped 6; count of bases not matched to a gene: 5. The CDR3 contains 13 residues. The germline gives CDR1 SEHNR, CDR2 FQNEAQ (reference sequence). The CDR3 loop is CASSGDRVDTQYF. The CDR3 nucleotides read TGTGCCAGCAGCGGAGACAGGGTGGATACGCAGTATTTT.

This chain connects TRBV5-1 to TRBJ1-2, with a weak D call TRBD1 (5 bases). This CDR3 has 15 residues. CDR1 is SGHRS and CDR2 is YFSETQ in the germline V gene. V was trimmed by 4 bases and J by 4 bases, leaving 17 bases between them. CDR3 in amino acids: CASSPVTVGPYGYTF. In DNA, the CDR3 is TGCGCCAGCAGCCCCGTGACAGTCGGTCCCTATGGCTACACCTTC.

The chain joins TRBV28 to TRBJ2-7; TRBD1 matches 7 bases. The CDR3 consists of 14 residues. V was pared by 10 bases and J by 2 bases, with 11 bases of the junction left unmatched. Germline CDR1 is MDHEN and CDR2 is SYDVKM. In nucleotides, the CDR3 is TGTGCCACCTTTTCGGCAGGGGGACCCTACGAGCAGTACTTC. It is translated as CATFSAGGPYEQYF.

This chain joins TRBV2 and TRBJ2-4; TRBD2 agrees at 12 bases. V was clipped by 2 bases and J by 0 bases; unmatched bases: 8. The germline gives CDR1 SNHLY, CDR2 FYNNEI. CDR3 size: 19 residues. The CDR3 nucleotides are TGTGCCAGCAGTGAACGCCTAGCGGGGGGGGTAATAGCCAAAAACATTCAGTACTTC. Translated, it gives CASSERLAGGVIAKNIQYF.

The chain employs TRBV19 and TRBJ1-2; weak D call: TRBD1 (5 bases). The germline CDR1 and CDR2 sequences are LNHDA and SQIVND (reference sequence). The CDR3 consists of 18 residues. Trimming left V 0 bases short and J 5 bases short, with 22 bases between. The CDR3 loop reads CASSIDRGGWEGRYGYTF. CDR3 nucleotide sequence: TGTGCCAGTAGTATAGATCGTGGCGGTTGGGAGGGACGATATGGCTACACCTTC.

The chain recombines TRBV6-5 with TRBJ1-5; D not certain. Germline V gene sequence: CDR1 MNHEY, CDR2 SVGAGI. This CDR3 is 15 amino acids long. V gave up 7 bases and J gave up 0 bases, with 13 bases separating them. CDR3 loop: CASTPGFGSNQPQHF. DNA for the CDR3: TGTGCCAGCACCCCGGGGTTCGGTAGCAATCAGCCCCAGCATTTT.

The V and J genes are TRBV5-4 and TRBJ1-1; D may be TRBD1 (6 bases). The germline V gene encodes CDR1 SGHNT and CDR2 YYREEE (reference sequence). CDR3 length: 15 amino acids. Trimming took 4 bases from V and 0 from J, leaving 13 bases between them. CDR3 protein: CASSPGQSMNTEAFF. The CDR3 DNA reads TGTGCCAGCAGCCCAGGACAGAGTATGAACACTGAAGCTTTCTTT.

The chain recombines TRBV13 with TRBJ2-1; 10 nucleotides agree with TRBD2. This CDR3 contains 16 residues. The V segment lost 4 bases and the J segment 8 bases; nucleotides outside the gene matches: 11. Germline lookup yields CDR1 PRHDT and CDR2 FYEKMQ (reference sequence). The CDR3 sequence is CASSWAASGGWDEQFF. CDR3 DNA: TGTGCCAGCAGCTGGGCGGCTAGCGGGGGTTGGGATGAGCAGTTCTTC.

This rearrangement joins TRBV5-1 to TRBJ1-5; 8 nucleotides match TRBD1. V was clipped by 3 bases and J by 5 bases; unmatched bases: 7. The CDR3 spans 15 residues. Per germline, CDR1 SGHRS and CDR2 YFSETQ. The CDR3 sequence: CASSWAGQEDQPQHF. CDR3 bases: TGCGCCAGCAGCTGGGCGGGACAGGAGGATCAGCCCCAGCATTTT.

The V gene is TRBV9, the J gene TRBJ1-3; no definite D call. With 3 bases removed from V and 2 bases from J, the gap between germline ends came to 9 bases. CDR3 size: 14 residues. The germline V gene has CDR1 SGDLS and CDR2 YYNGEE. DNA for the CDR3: TGTGCCAGCAGCGCTCCCGGGGCTGGAAACACCATATATTTT. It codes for CASSAPGAGNTIYF.

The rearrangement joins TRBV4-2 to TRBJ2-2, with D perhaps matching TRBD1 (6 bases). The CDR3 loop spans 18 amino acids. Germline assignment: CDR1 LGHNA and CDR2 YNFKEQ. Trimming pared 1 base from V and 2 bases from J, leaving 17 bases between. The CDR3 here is CASSQVGAITSNTGELFF. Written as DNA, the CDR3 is TGTGCCAGCAGCCAAGTGGGGGCCATTACCTCTAACACCGGGGAGCTGTTTTTT.

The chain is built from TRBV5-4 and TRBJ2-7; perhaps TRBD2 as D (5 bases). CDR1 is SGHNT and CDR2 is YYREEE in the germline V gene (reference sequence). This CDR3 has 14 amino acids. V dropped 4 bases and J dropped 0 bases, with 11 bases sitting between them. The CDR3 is CASSPSGDSYEQYF. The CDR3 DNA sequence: TGTGCCAGCAGCCCCAGCGGAGACTCCTACGAGCAGTACTTC.

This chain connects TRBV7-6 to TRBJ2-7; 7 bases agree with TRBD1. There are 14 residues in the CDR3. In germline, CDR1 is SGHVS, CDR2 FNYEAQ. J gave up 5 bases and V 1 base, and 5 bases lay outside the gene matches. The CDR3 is CASSLVQGLDEQYF. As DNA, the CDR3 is TGTGCCAGCAGCTTAGTACAGGGGCTAGACGAGCAGTACTTC.

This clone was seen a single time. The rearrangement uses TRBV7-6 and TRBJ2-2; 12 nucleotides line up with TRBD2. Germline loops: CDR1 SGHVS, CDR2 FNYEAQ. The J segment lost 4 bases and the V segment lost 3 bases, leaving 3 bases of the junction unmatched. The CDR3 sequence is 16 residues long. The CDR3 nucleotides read TGTGCCAGCAGCTTGGGGACTAGCGGGTCCACCGGGGAGCTGTTTTTT. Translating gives CASSLGTSGSTGELFF.

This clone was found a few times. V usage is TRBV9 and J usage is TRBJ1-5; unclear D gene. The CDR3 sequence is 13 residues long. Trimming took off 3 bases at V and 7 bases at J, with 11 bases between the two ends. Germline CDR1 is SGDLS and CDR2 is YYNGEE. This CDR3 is CASSGAGWQPQHF. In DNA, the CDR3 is TGTGCCAGCAGCGGGGCGGGTTGGCAGCCCCAGCATTTT.

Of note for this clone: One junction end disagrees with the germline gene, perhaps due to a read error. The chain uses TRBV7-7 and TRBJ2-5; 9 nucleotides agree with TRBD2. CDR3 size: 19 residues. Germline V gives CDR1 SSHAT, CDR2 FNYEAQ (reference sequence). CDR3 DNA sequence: TGTGCTAGCAGCTTATTTGGTTACCGACCTAGCGGGACCCAAGAGACCCAGTACTTC. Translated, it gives CASSLFGYRPSGTQETQYF.